This T cell receptor (beta chain) was sequenced during a study of CD8 T cells in ankylosing spondylitis. General study results and limits: In synovial fluid and blood from reactive arthritis, some motif variants were previously reported.

This clonotype showed up many times. Its specificity is unknown. MiXCR, run by TCRdb on the 5' RACE reads, gives a single entry per CDR3 protein. Of about 39,000 distinct CDR3 sequences listed, around 10% are singletons. V lost 4 bases and J lost 5, with 12 bases in between. CDR1 is ENHRY and CDR2 is SYGVKD in the germline V gene. This CDR3 comprises 13 residues. Material: blood, either unsorted or a sorted T cell fraction (not recorded which). The V gene is TRBV10-3, the J gene TRBJ2-7, with TRBD2 as a possible D gene (6 bases). The TCR was taken from a male donor with ankylosing spondylitis or in good health (not recorded which). CDR3 sequence (DNA): TGTGCCATCAGTGGGCTACTAGCCCACGAGCAGTACTTC. It translates to CAISGLLAHEQYF.